This T cell receptor beta chain appears in the sequencing data of a study of blood T cell repertoires in COVID-19. Patients of the Seattle cohort, enrolled during active infection, were followed longitudinally. As regards this clone: The sample contains more than one DNA sequence encoding this CDR3.

In the authors' workflow: Cell counts per sample came from amplifying reference gene primers. The protocol was immunoSEQ multiplex PCR, while the TCRdb copy is restricted to in-frame clones and leaves out a portion. V, J and clone size derive from that table, while D and trimming were established from the DNA sequence. The sample has about 150,000 clones, 65% to 90% seen once. The origin of this receptor is a woman in her fifties or sixties with COVID-19, enrolled during active disease. Material: peripheral blood.

CDR3 sequence: CASSPGQGNTEAFF. Here the CDR3 DNA reads TGTGCCAGCTCACCTGGACAGGGGAACACTGAAGCTTTCTTT. The chain carries TRBV18 and TRBJ1-1; 8 nucleotides agree with TRBD1. Germline trimming cut 3 bases from V and 1 base from J; bases unmatched to any gene: 1. The CDR3 is 14 amino acids. Per the germline V gene, CDR1 is KGHSH and CDR2 is LQKENI.